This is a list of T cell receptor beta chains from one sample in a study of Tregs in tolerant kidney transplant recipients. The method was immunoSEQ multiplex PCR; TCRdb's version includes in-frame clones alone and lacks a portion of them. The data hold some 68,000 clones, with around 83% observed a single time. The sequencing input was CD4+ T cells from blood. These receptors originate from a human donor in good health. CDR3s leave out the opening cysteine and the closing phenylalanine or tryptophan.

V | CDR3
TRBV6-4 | ASRGQGAIETQY
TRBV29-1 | SVQISNQPQH
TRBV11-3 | ASSLRLLNPSTGELF
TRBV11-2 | ASSLGTGGGEGYT
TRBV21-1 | ASSSPAGLEQY
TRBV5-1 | ASSLETGVAYEQY
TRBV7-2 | ASSRNRDAEAF
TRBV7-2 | ASSWARGAGELF
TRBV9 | AGPCREGTQY
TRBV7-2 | ASSLYGGGPNEQF
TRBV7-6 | ASSLGGLAVETQY
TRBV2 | ASSGGSDQPQH
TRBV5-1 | ASSPTGGAYEQY
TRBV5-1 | ASRAKTGEDQPQH
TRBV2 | ASRFGASGSSYNEQF
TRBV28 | ASSSWGAGEETQY
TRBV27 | ASRAPNNSPLH
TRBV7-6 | ASSFKPLTTVRSGNTIY
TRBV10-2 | ASALLDTQY
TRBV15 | ATNTLKQGAATEAF